This TCR delta chain is drawn from a study of Vδ1+ human thymocytes. Whole-study findings and limits: Despite high sort purity, about 20% of thymic T cell receptor delta sequences were Vdelta2. Highly polyclonal TRG and TRD repertoires with Gaussian CDR3 length distributions appeared in thymus.

Thymocytes were sorted as CD3+ TCRVdelta1+ TCRVdelta2- after alphabeta T cell depletion. This clone was counted a few times. Its antigen is still unknown. RNA was extracted from the cells and then reverse transcribed. Multiplex PCR used pooled V-gene forward primers and a constant-region reverse primer to amplify CDR3s. TCRdb re-called the multiplex PCR reads via CATT. The table has about 58,000 delta-chain clones, roughly 16% seen once. The trim removed 2 bases at V and 2 bases at J, leaving 8 bases unmatched. CDR3 size: 17 residues. Germline V CDR1 and CDR2: TSWWSYY, QGS. The sequence derives from a girl in the first two years of life who had congenital heart surgery. Sequenced material: Vdelta1+ gamma-delta thymocytes from the thymus. Subset indicated: FACS-sorted CD3+ TCRalphabeta- TCRVdelta1+ TCRVdelta2- thymocytes. This chain links TRDV1 with TRDJ1, with 10 bases aligning to TRDD3. This CDR3 reads CALGEGPTGGCTDKLIF. CDR3 DNA sequence: TGTGCTCTTGGGGAAGGACCTACTGGGGGATGTACCGATAAACTCATCTTT.